Each of the 28 T cell receptor beta chains below was sequenced from the same sample in a study of beta chain features in type 1 diabetes. Expressed TCRB transcripts got sequenced, as all isolated RNA was reverse transcribed. Generated by immunoSEQ multiplex PCR, the TCRdb table keeps only in-frame clones and is missing some. Of fewer than 900,000 clones in the sample, roughly a sixth were seen once. Sequenced: naive CD4+ T cells from blood. The origin of the receptors is a woman under 30 in good health.

This clone has more than one count but fewer than ten. The CDR3 DNA follows: TGTGCCAGCAGTCCCCCGCGGACTAGCGGAGGGACCCAGTACTTC. Translation gives CASSPPRTSGGTQYF. The V gene is TRBV28, the J gene TRBJ2-5; 10 bases map to TRBD2. This CDR3 has 15 amino acids. The V segment lost 5 bases and the J segment 7 bases; nucleotides outside the gene matches: 10. The germline V gene has CDR1 MDHEN and CDR2 SYDVKM.

The gene calls are TRBV28 and TRBJ2-3; 9 nucleotides line up with TRBD1. Germline V gene lookup returns CDR1 MDHEN and CDR2 SYDVKM. V trimming: 7 bases; J trimming: 5 bases; junction bases outside the gene matches: 7. The CDR3 covers 14 residues. The chain's CDR3 is CASNTGGGIDTQYF. As DNA, the CDR3 is TGTGCCAGCAACACAGGGGGCGGGATAGATACGCAGTATTTT.

This clone was seen a handful of times. The chain carries TRBV18 and TRBJ1-2, with 10 positions matching TRBD1. The V gene end was trimmed by 6 bases and the J gene end by 6 bases; junction bases not matched to a gene: 19. The CDR3 extends over 18 amino acids. From germline, CDR1 is KGHSH and CDR2 LQKENI. Written as DNA, the CDR3 is TGTGCCAGCTCCCTCCACCAGGCCGGGACAGGGGACTTCAATGGCTACACCTTC. Protein sequence: CASSLHQAGTGDFNGYTF.

This clone has only a few counts. The rearrangement joins TRBV10-3 to TRBJ1-1; D is perhaps TRBD1 (5 bases). V lost 2 bases and J lost 3, with 13 bases in between. Germline values: CDR1 ENHRY, CDR2 SYGVKD. The CDR3 has 15 amino acids. CDR3 sequence reads: CAISERGSRDTEAFF. Here the CDR3 DNA reads TGTGCCATCAGTGAGAGGGGAAGTCGGGACACTGAAGCTTTCTTT.

This chain joins TRBV10-1 and TRBJ2-1; no clear D gene. CDR3 size: 14 residues. V was trimmed by 3 bases and J by 6 bases, leaving 12 bases between them. Germline CDR1 WNHNN, CDR2 SYGVQD (reference sequence). CDR3 DNA: TGCGCCAGCAGTGAATCCCAGGTTGGCAATGAGCAGTTCTTC. Translation: CASSESQVGNEQFF.

The rearrangement uses TRBV7-2 and TRBJ1-5; D gene uncertain. There are 15 residues in the CDR3. V dropped 4 bases and J dropped 0 bases, with 10 bases sitting between them. CDR1 is SGHTA and CDR2 is FQGNSA in the germline V gene. For the CDR3, the DNA is TGTGCCAGCAGCTCAGACGGTTATAGCAATCAGCCCCAGCATTTT. The encoded protein is CASSSDGYSNQPQHF.

This clone has only a few counts. The V and J genes are TRBV5-1 and TRBJ1-2; D is uncertain. The CDR3 runs 14 residues. In germline, CDR1 is SGHRS, CDR2 YFSETQ. V was pared by 0 bases and J by 8 bases, with 14 bases between. In DNA, the CDR3 is TGCGCCAGCAGCTTGGAAAGTCGGGGAGGAGGCTACACCTTC. It yields the protein CASSLESRGGGYTF.

The V call is TRBV9, the J call TRBJ2-1; perhaps TRBD1 as D (5 bases). The CDR3 covers 15 residues. Germline CDR1 is SGDLS and CDR2 is YYNGEE. The ends were cut back, 4 bases at V and 0 bases at J, with 11 bases in the middle. The DNA for the CDR3 is TGTGCCAGCAGCTCCCAGGGCAGCTCCTACAATGAGCAGTTCTTC. The encoded protein is CASSSQGSSYNEQFF.

V gene TRBV7-2 combines with J gene TRBJ1-1; D gene uncertain. Looked up from germline, CDR1 is SGHTA and CDR2 is FQGNSA. Trimming removed 6 bases at V and 4 bases at J, with 15 bases between. CDR3 size: 14 residues. The DNA for the CDR3 is TGTGCCAGCAGGTTAAACGAGGGCGGCACTGAAGCTTTCTTT. This codes for CASRLNEGGTEAFF.

There are a few counts of this clone. The chain recombines TRBV13 with TRBJ2-1; no definite D call. This CDR3 spans 15 amino acids. Germline-derived CDR1 and CDR2 are PRHDT and FYEKMQ (reference sequence). V shed 5 bases and J shed 5 bases, with 16 bases lying between them. CDR3 protein: CASSPAGSPHNEQFF. The CDR3 nucleotides read TGTGCCAGCAGCCCCGCAGGAAGTCCTCACAATGAGCAGTTCTTC.

This clone appeared a few times. The chain couples TRBV13 to TRBJ2-2, with TRBD2 matching 11 bases. Germline V gene sequence: CDR1 PRHDT, CDR2 FYEKMQ (reference sequence). The CDR3 has 17 residues. The J segment lost 1 base and the V segment lost 3 bases, leaving 4 bases of the junction unmatched. The CDR3 loop reads CASSLSGTSGNTGELFF. The CDR3 DNA reads TGTGCCAGCAGCTTGTCCGGGACTAGCGGGAACACCGGGGAGCTGTTTTTT.

The chain joins TRBV2 to TRBJ1-5; possibly TRBD1 for D (6 bases). Trimming pared 7 bases from V and 8 bases from J, leaving 15 bases between. The CDR3 sequence is 13 residues long. Germline V CDR1 and CDR2: SNHLY, FYNNEI. CDR3 nucleotides: TGTGCCAGCATTCGGTACAGGGAAGAGCCCCAGCATTTT. It yields the protein CASIRYREEPQHF.

The chain employs TRBV20-1 and TRBJ2-3; the D is unclear. This CDR3 is built from 10 residues. V lost 3 bases, J lost 6 bases, and 4 bases lay in between. Looked up from germline, CDR1 is DFQATT and CDR2 is SNEGSKA (reference sequence). Written as DNA, the CDR3 is TGCAGTGCTAGTATTGATACGCAGTATTTT. Translated: CSASIDTQYF.

This clone was seen a few times. V and J are TRBV19 and TRBJ2-1; D gene uncertain. Germline lookup yields CDR1 LNHDA and CDR2 SQIVND (reference sequence). This CDR3 has 14 residues. Trimming took 1 base from V and 5 from J, leaving 9 bases between them. CDR3: CASSIGSLHNEQFF. CDR3 in DNA: TGTGCCAGTAGTATAGGTTCCCTGCACAATGAGCAGTTCTTC.

This rearrangement joins TRBV6-5 to TRBJ2-5, with D perhaps matching TRBD1 (6 bases). This CDR3 contains 14 residues. The germline gives CDR1 MNHEY, CDR2 SVGAGI. The V end lost 2 bases, the J end lost 4 bases, and 11 bases lay between the germline ends. The CDR3: CASSYNRVLETQYF. CDR3 nucleotides: TGTGCCAGCAGTTACAACAGGGTCTTAGAGACCCAGTACTTC.

The gene calls are TRBV5-8 and TRBJ1-4, with a tentative D call TRBD1 (5 bases). The CDR3 is 13 residues long. With 2 bases removed from V and 9 bases from J, the gap between germline ends came to 11 bases. Looked up from germline, CDR1 is SGHTS and CDR2 is YDEGEE. This CDR3 reads CASSFGGGQKLFF. The CDR3 DNA reads as TGTGCCAGCAGCTTCGGGGGAGGGCAAAAACTGTTTTTT. Full variable domain (missing parts from reference TRBV5-8 and TRBJ1-4): EAGVTQSPTHLIKTRGQQATLRCSPISGHTSVYWYQQALGLGLQFLLWYDEGEERNRGNFPPRFSGRQFPNYSSELNVNALELEDSALYLCASSFGGGQKLFFGSGTQLSVL.

There are a few counts of this clone. The J gene is TRBJ1-3, the V gene TRBV2; no clear D. The germline V gene encodes CDR1 SNHLY and CDR2 FYNNEI. This CDR3 is 15 amino acids long. Trimming pared 3 bases from V and 0 bases from J, leaving 9 bases between. CDR3 in amino acids: CASSDKQYSGNTIYF. The CDR3 DNA is TGTGCCAGCAGTGATAAGCAGTACTCTGGAAACACCATATATTTT.

This clone showed up just a few times. The genes are TRBV10-3 and TRBJ2-5; 7 positions match TRBD2. Germline V gene data show CDR1 as ENHRY and CDR2 as SYGVKD. The CDR3 has 15 amino acids. V shed 3 bases and J 3 bases; nucleotides not matched to a gene: 7. DNA for the CDR3: TGTGCCATCAGTGACTACGGCCTAGCGGAAGAGACCCAGTACTTC. Its translation is CAISDYGLAEETQYF.

The chain joins TRBV10-3 to TRBJ2-7; 7 bases match TRBD2. The V gene's germline CDR1 is ENHRY and CDR2 SYGVKD. The CDR3 has 14 amino acids. V lost 10 bases to trimming and J lost 2 bases; unmatched junction nucleotides: 11. DNA of the CDR3: TGTGCCACCAAGACTAGCAGATCGACCTACGAGCAGTACTTC. Translating it yields CATKTSRSTYEQYF.

This clone was seen more than once but under ten times. V is TRBV5-4 and J is TRBJ2-1, with 7 positions matching TRBD2. Trimming cost V 4 bases and J 4 bases; bases outside gene matches: 5. From germline, CDR1 is SGHNT and CDR2 YYREEE (reference sequence). CDR3 size: 14 residues. In DNA, the CDR3 is TGTGCCAGCAGCCCGACTAGCTCATACAATGAGCAGTTCTTC. This encodes CASSPTSSYNEQFF.

The gene calls are TRBV28 and TRBJ1-2, with 8 bases aligning to TRBD1. The CDR3 sequence is 15 residues long. Per germline, CDR1 MDHEN and CDR2 SYDVKM. Trimming at V came to 5 bases and at J to 8 bases, leaving 13 bases not matched to a gene. CDR3 sequence (DNA): TGTGCCAGCAGTGGCTTCCAGGGGGCGCGGCGCGGCTACACCTTC. Translating gives CASSGFQGARRGYTF.

This clone was seen only a few times. V and J are TRBV7-3 and TRBJ2-1; 8 bases are a match to TRBD2. This CDR3 contains 15 residues. CDR1 and CDR2 from the germline V gene are SGHTA and FQGTGA. With 5 bases clipped from V and 12 bases from J, the junction kept 15 bases outside the gene matches. The CDR3 loop reads CASSPQAGALGGQFF. Written as DNA, the CDR3 is TGTGCCAGCAGCCCTCAAGCGGGGGCCCTGGGAGGGCAGTTCTTC.

This clone was observed a handful of times. The rearrangement joins TRBV19 to TRBJ2-5; maybe TRBD1 (5 bases). CDR1 and CDR2 from the germline V gene are LNHDA and SQIVND (reference sequence). The CDR3 is 14 residues long. V lost 7 bases to trimming and J lost 4 bases, with 16 bases between them. For the CDR3, the DNA is TGTGCCAGTAAGGCAGGGTCCGTGGGAGAGACCCAGTACTTC. Protein product: CASKAGSVGETQYF.

The chain joins TRBV7-2 to TRBJ2-7; TRBD2 agrees at 8 bases. In germline, CDR1 is SGHTA, CDR2 FQGNSA. V lost 1 base to trimming and J lost 2 bases; unmatched junction nucleotides: 7. The CDR3 totals 16 residues. The CDR3 here is CASSLDRLAGTYEQYF. For the CDR3, the DNA is TGTGCCAGCAGCTTAGATCGTTTAGCGGGAACCTACGAGCAGTACTTC.

The chain joins TRBV27 to TRBJ2-7; TRBD2 might be the D (5 bases). The CDR3 runs 14 residues. V lost 2 bases and J 2 bases, leaving 10 bases between the germline ends. The V gene's germline CDR1 is MNHEY and CDR2 SMNVEV (reference sequence). The CDR3 loop reads CASSLVGRPYEQYF. The DNA of the CDR3 is TGTGCCAGCAGTTTAGTGGGGAGACCCTACGAGCAGTACTTC.

The chain uses TRBV11-2 and TRBJ1-2; D gene ambiguous. Per germline, CDR1 SGHAT and CDR2 FQNNGV. V was pared by 1 base and J by 7 bases, with 10 bases between. CDR3 length: 13 residues. CDR3 DNA: TGTGCCAGCAGCTTAGCTTCTCTTGTTGGCTACACCTTC. It translates to CASSLASLVGYTF. Drawing the rest from reference TRBV11-2 and TRBJ1-2, the complete variable domain is EAGVAQSPRYKIIEKRQSVAFWCNPISGHATLYWYQQILGQGPKLLIQFQNNGVVDDSQLPKDRFSAERLKGVDSTLKIQPAKLEDSAVYLCASSLASLVGYTFGSGTRLTVV.

The J gene is TRBJ2-7, the V gene TRBV5-1; TRBD1 agrees at 8 bases. Per germline, CDR1 SGHRS and CDR2 YFSETQ. This CDR3 spans 18 amino acids. The V gene end was trimmed by 0 bases and the J gene end by 1 base; junction bases not matched to a gene: 12. The CDR3 spells CASSLASSGTGFSYEQYF. The CDR3 DNA follows: TGCGCCAGCAGCTTGGCCTCCTCCGGGACAGGATTTTCCTACGAGCAGTACTTC.

This clone was observed a handful of times. The chain recombines TRBV6-1 with TRBJ1-1; D unresolved. The V gene lost 9 bases and the J gene lost 4 bases, with 18 bases spanning the gap. This CDR3 region has 14 residues. CDR1 MNHNS and CDR2 SASEGT come from the germline V gene. CDR3 DNA: TGTGCCAGTTTTCGACCCAGTGGTGGCACTGAAGCTTTCTTT. Translation gives CASFRPSGGTEAFF.